A selection of T cell receptor beta chains follows, all from one sample in a study of blood T cell repertoires in COVID-19. Profiled with immunoSEQ multiplex PCR; TCRdb holds only in-frame clones, not every one. The table records roughly 300,000 clones, approximately 84% of them present only once. Source material: peripheral blood. The receptors derive from a human donor with COVID-19, enrolled during active disease. The donor label of this sample is uncertain. Both conserved end residues are part of each CDR3. The D gene is left open where the match is weak. Only part of the rows carry a size: once, few, many, or a class if the clone is expanded.

CDR3nt,CDR3aa,abundance,len,j_gene,d_gene,v_gene
TGTGCCAGCAGTGCGGGGGGTAACTATGGCTACACCTTC,CASSAGGNYGYTF,-,13,TRBJ1-2,-,TRBV25-1
TGTGCCAGCAGCTTGGATGTGGGAGACGGCGAGCAGTACTTC,CASSLDVGDGEQYF,-,14,TRBJ2-7,-,TRBV5-4
TGTGCCAGCAGTTTACCACAGGGGGCTGGCAATCAGCCCCAGCATTTT,CASSLPQGAGNQPQHF,-,16,TRBJ1-5,TRBD1,TRBV28
TGTGCCAGCAGCTTAGCGGTTTCTCGGTTATCTGGGGCCAACGTCCTGACTTTC,CASSLAVSRLSGANVLTF,-,18,TRBJ2-6,-,TRBV7-8
TGTGCCAGCAGCTTAGACGTCCTAGCGGCTACCCAAGAGACCCAGTACTTC,CASSLDVLAATQETQYF,few,17,TRBJ2-5,TRBD2,TRBV7-9
TGTGCCGCCGCACAGGGGGCGCGTACCGGGGAGCTGTTTTTT,CAAAQGARTGELFF,-,14,TRBJ2-2,TRBD1,TRBV19
TGTGCCAGCAGTGACTCGAGAGGACTTGGAGCCGGGGAGCTGTTTTTT,CASSDSRGLGAGELFF,-,16,TRBJ2-2,-,TRBV6-4
TGTGCCAGCAGCCCCGGGACAGGGACTGAGACCCAGTACTTC,CASSPGTGTETQYF,once,14,TRBJ2-5,TRBD1,TRBV27
TGTGCCAGCAGCCCACTGGGGAGGGGCGCGGGAGAGACCCAGTACTTC,CASSPLGRGAGETQYF,-,16,TRBJ2-5,TRBD2,TRBV11-2
TGTGCCAGTAGTTCCCTAGGCGGAGCCACAGATACGCAGTATTTT,CASSSLGGATDTQYF,-,15,TRBJ2-3,-,TRBV19
TGTGCCAGCAGTGATTTGTGGGGGCTAGCGGGCGACAGCTCCTACGAGCAGTACTTC,CASSDLWGLAGDSSYEQYF,-,19,TRBJ2-7,TRBD2,TRBV28
TGCGCCAGCAGCCCCGACAGGGGAGCCGGAAACACCATATATTTT,CASSPDRGAGNTIYF,-,15,TRBJ1-3,TRBD1,TRBV5-1
TGCGCCAGCAGCTTCGGAGCGGGCATTTCCTACGAGCAGTACTTC,CASSFGAGISYEQYF,-,15,TRBJ2-7,-,TRBV5-1
TGTGCCAGCAGCCCCCATCCCACAGGGTTTGATGGCTACACCTTC,CASSPHPTGFDGYTF,few,15,TRBJ1-2,-,TRBV7-3
TGTGCCACCAGTGATCGATCCGCCCACGGCTCTGGAAACACCATATATTTT,CATSDRSAHGSGNTIYF,-,17,TRBJ1-3,-,TRBV24-1
TGCGCCAGCAGCCCTGAAGGGGCGATCACAGATACGCAGTATTTT,CASSPEGAITDTQYF,-,15,TRBJ2-3,-,TRBV4-3
TGTGCCAGCAGTTTATCGGTCGGTTTGGAGGGCGAGCAGTACTTC,CASSLSVGLEGEQYF,-,15,TRBJ2-7,-,TRBV27
TGTGCCAGCAGCTTAGACAGCTCTGGAAACACCATATATTTT,CASSLDSSGNTIYF,-,14,TRBJ1-3,-,TRBV7-2
TGTGCCTGGAGTGTCGCGGGAGGGATTAGTGAGCAGTTCTTC,CAWSVAGGISEQFF,few,14,TRBJ2-1,TRBD2,TRBV30
TGTGCCAGCTCACCATCTAGCGGGAGAGATACGCAGTATTTT,CASSPSSGRDTQYF,-,14,TRBJ2-3,TRBD2,TRBV18
TGTGCCAGCAGCGTAGTGGCTAGCGGGGCCTACAATGAGCAGTTCTTC,CASSVVASGAYNEQFF,-,16,TRBJ2-1,TRBD2,TRBV9
TGTGCCAGCAGCTTAGTACCCGAGGGCACTGAAGCTTTCTTT,CASSLVPEGTEAFF,-,14,TRBJ1-1,-,TRBV7-2
TGTGCCAGCAGTTTCTCTGACAGGGGGGAAAATCAGCCCCAGCATTTT,CASSFSDRGENQPQHF,few,16,TRBJ1-5,TRBD1,TRBV28
TGCAGCGTTTCTCAGTCGAACACTGAAGCTTTCTTT,CSVSQSNTEAFF,once,12,TRBJ1-1,-,TRBV29-1
TGTGCCAGCAGTTTCGACAGGCAATTTAGCTACACCTTC,CASSFDRQFSYTF,-,13,TRBJ1-2,-,TRBV28
TGCGCCAGCAGCCCGCGGACGAGCGGGAGAGGTTCGAACAATGAGCAGTTCTTC,CASSPRTSGRGSNNEQFF,-,18,TRBJ2-1,TRBD2,TRBV4-1
TGTGCCAGCAGCCAAGGGGTAGCGGGAGTGGGCGAGCAGTACTTC,CASSQGVAGVGEQYF,-,15,TRBJ2-7,TRBD2,TRBV3-1/TRBV3-2
TGTGCCAGCAGTTTATCGTTCCAGGGCGCTGAAGCTTTCTTT,CASSLSFQGAEAFF,-,14,TRBJ1-1,-,TRBV27
TGTGCCAGTAGATCTGGACAGGGCCCCCAGCCCCAGCATTTT,CASRSGQGPQPQHF,-,14,TRBJ1-5,TRBD1,TRBV19
TGTGCCAGTAGTGAGAGGGGGACAGTTGAAAAACTGTTTTTT,CASSERGTVEKLFF,-,14,TRBJ1-4,TRBD1,TRBV19
TGTGCCAGCAGTTACCAAAACGGGAACGAGCAGTACTTC,CASSYQNGNEQYF,-,13,TRBJ2-7,-,TRBV6-5
TGTGCCACCAGTGAGGCCTCAGGGACAGACTACGAGCAGTACTTC,CATSEASGTDYEQYF,-,15,TRBJ2-7,TRBD1,TRBV24-1
TGTGCCAGCAGCTTAACCAGTTACAATGAGCAGTTCTTC,CASSLTSYNEQFF,many,13,TRBJ2-1,-,TRBV11-2
TGTGCCAGCAGCTTGTTGCAGACTTACAATGAGCAGTTCTTC,CASSLLQTYNEQFF,-,14,TRBJ2-1,-,TRBV5-8
TGTGCCAGCAGTCTACAGGTTACTGAAAACATTCAGTACTTC,CASSLQVTENIQYF,-,14,TRBJ2-4,-,TRBV2
TGTGCCACCAGCAGAGATTGGGGACAGTCCGCTCGTGGCTACACCTTC,CATSRDWGQSARGYTF,many,16,TRBJ1-2,TRBD1,TRBV15
TGCGCCAGCAGCCAAGATCGGGGGGTGAACACTGAAGCTTTCTTT,CASSQDRGVNTEAFF,-,15,TRBJ1-1,-,TRBV4-3
TGTGCCAGTAGTAGTAACAACTACGAGCAGTACTTC,CASSSNNYEQYF,-,12,TRBJ2-7,-,TRBV19
TGTGCCAGCAGCTCCTTAGCGCGTACGAACACCGGGGAGCTGTTTTTT,CASSSLARTNTGELFF,-,16,TRBJ2-2,-,TRBV28
TGTGCCAGCAGTGAAGCGGTTGCCGAGGGGACAGGGACCTACGAGCAGTACTTC,CASSEAVAEGTGTYEQYF,-,18,TRBJ2-7,TRBD1,TRBV6-1
TGTGCCAGCAGCAAGGAGGTGGCTGAAAAACTGTTTTTT,CASSKEVAEKLFF,-,13,TRBJ1-4,-,TRBV2
TGTGCCAGCAGCCTGACATCAGGAGGGGCCTTTGCCTACGAGCAGTACTTC,CASSLTSGGAFAYEQYF,-,17,TRBJ2-7,-,TRBV7-9
TGTGCCAGCAGAGACAGGGGTCACACTGAAGCTTTCTTT,CASRDRGHTEAFF,-,13,TRBJ1-1,TRBD1,TRBV6-5
TGTGCCAGCAGCCTAGACAGGGACGGCTATGAGCAGTTCTTC,CASSLDRDGYEQFF,-,14,TRBJ2-1,TRBD1,TRBV6-6
TGTGCCAGTAGTATGGGACTAGCGGGAGAAGATACGCAGTATTTT,CASSMGLAGEDTQYF,-,15,TRBJ2-3,TRBD2,TRBV19
TGTGCCAGCAGTGCAAACCCGGCCGGGAGCGATGAAAAACTGTTTTTT,CASSANPAGSDEKLFF,-,16,TRBJ1-4,-,TRBV28
TGTGCCAGCAGCTGGGACAGAAATGAAGCTTTCTTT,CASSWDRNEAFF,-,12,TRBJ1-1,TRBD1,TRBV12-3/TRBV12-4
TGTGCCAGCAGTGCTCCCGGACAGGAGAACACTGAAGCTTTCTTT,CASSAPGQENTEAFF,once,15,TRBJ1-1,TRBD1,TRBV25-1
TGTGCCAGCAGCCAAAGACAGCTAGGAAACACCATATATTTT,CASSQRQLGNTIYF,few,14,TRBJ1-3,-,TRBV28
TGTGCCAGCAGTGACTTGTCTCCGAGACAGGGCTGGAGCGAGCAGTACTTC,CASSDLSPRQGWSEQYF,-,17,TRBJ2-7,TRBD1,TRBV6-4
TGTGCCAGTAGGACTAGCAGATACAATGAGCAGTTCTTC,CASRTSRYNEQFF,-,13,TRBJ2-1,TRBD2,TRBV19
TGTGCCAGTAGGCAAACGGGACAGTTCAATCAGCCCCAGCATTTT,CASRQTGQFNQPQHF,few,15,TRBJ1-5,TRBD1,TRBV19
TGTGCCAGCAGTTTACGGCGGGGATACACTGAAGCTTTCTTT,CASSLRRGYTEAFF,-,14,TRBJ1-1,-,TRBV28
TGTGCCATCAGGACAGGGCCTAGGAACTATGGCTACACCTTC,CAIRTGPRNYGYTF,few,14,TRBJ1-2,TRBD1,TRBV10-3